What follows are 26 T cell receptor beta chains derived from one specimen sequenced in a study of T cells in women clearing cervical HPV infection. Libraries were prepared by immunoSEQ multiplex PCR; TCRdb keeps only in-frame clonotypes and omits some of them. This sample's table reports some 33,000 clones. The sequenced sample consisted of blood buffy coat. The receptors shown here come from a woman between 18 and 69 years old with a cervical HPV16 infection that either progressed to CIN3+ or cleared (not recorded which).

The CDR3 bases that were read are TGTGCCAGCAGTTCCCCCGGGTCGTTTGGCACAGATACG. This gives the protein CASSSPGSFGTDT. The full CDR3 protein reads CASSSPGSFGTDTQYF. The chain is built from TRBV28 and TRBJ2-3, with D hard to call. Read coverage stops 3 residues before the CDR3 terminus; the germline J gene supplies the remainder. This CDR3 comprises 16 residues. The germline V gene encodes CDR1 MDHEN and CDR2 SYDVKM. V shed 4 bases and J shed 1 base, with 15 bases lying between them.

As concerns this clone: The read finishes 3 residues shy of the CDR3 end, and the germline J gene is used to complete it. This sequence joins TRBV7-9 and TRBJ1-4; maybe TRBD1 (6 bases). Germline V gives CDR1 SEHNR, CDR2 FQNEAQ (reference sequence). The CDR3 is 14 amino acids. CDR3: CASSATGPSSPLFF. The covered CDR3 bases are TGTGCCAGCAGCGCAACAGGGCCTTCTTCACCA.

On this clone: With the read ending 3 residues before the CDR3 end, the germline J gene is used to fill in that end. The chain employs TRBV30 and TRBJ1-1; D is uncertain. CDR3 length equals 12 residues. V gave up 2 bases and J gave up 4 bases, with 8 bases separating them. Germline assignment: CDR1 GTSNPN and CDR2 SVGIG (reference sequence). The CDR3 region is CAWSTESTEAFF. The sequenced CDR3 bases are TGTGCCTGGAGTACAGAGAGCACTGAA.

Notes on this clone: Read coverage stops 3 residues before the CDR3 terminus; the germline J gene supplies the remainder. This chain uses TRBV20-1 with TRBJ2-7; D is uncertain. Trimming stripped 3 bases from V and 1 base from J, with 10 bases between. Germline V gene data show CDR1 as DFQATT and CDR2 as SNEGSKA (reference sequence). CDR3 length equals 13 residues. CDR3 sequence reads: CSARPVQSYEQYF. CDR3 bases read: TGCAGTGCTAGGCCCGTCCAGTCCTACGAG.

The CDR3 spells CASSVGRQGIPIAGELFF. CDR3 DNA (partial): TGTGCCAGCAGCGTAGGGAGGCAGGGAATCCCTATCGCGGGGGAG. The J gene is TRBJ2-2, the V gene TRBV9, with D tentatively TRBD1 or TRBD2 (5 bases each). The read falls 3 residues short of the CDR3 end, and the missing part is taken from the germline J gene. This CDR3 region has 18 residues. V shed 0 bases and J shed 8 bases, with 23 bases lying between them. CDR1 and CDR2 from the germline V gene are SGDLS and YYNGEE.

Concerning this clone itself: The CDR3 goes on 3 residues after the read ends, and that part is filled in from the germline J gene. The chain carries TRBV24-1 and TRBJ2-7; 12 bases are shared with TRBD1. This CDR3 is built from 15 residues. V lost 3 bases to trimming and J lost 6 bases; unmatched junction nucleotides: 5. Germline V lookup: CDR1 KGHDR, CDR2 SFDVKD. The sequenced part of the CDR3 DNA is TGTGCCACCAGTGATCGGGACAGGGGGCTAAGCGAG. It encodes CATSDRDRGLSE. The whole CDR3 region reads CATSDRDRGLSEQYF.

As concerns this clone: The CDR3 is cut off 3 residues early in the read; its end comes from the germline J gene. This chain joins TRBV5-1 and TRBJ2-7, with 8 positions matching TRBD1. Germline V lookup: CDR1 SGHRS, CDR2 YFSETQ. The CDR3 totals 14 residues. V lost 4 bases to trimming and J lost 4 bases; unmatched junction nucleotides: 7. The CDR3 region is CASSIRTGNYEQYF. The sequenced part of the CDR3 DNA is TGCGCCAGCAGCATCAGGACAGGGAATTACGAG.

Notes on this clone: One end of the junction varies from germline; a read error may be responsible. The observed sequence ends 3 residues before the CDR3 terminus, with the missing tail filled in from the germline J gene. This chain links TRBV20-1 with TRBJ1-2; TRBD1 might be the D (6 bases). Germline CDR1 and CDR2: DFQATT and SNEGSKA (reference sequence). This CDR3 has 13 residues. The chain's CDR3 is CSARVSGDNGYTF. CDR3 bases read: TGCAGTGCCAGAGTCTCAGGGGATAATGGC.

Notes on this clone: The CDR3 end falls 3 residues outside the read, so it is completed with the germline J gene. V and J are TRBV5-1 and TRBJ1-2; D is uncertain. In germline, CDR1 is SGHRS, CDR2 YFSETQ. This CDR3 is 14 amino acids long. V lost 0 bases, J lost 4 bases, and 10 bases lay in between. CDR3 bases read: TGCGCCAGCAGCTTGGACGGCAGCGGCTATGGC. Protein sequence: CASSLDGSGYG. In full, the CDR3 is CASSLDGSGYGYTF.

In terms of frequency, this clone is large. From the germline J gene comes the end of the CDR3, since the read stops 3 residues before it. V is TRBV2 and J is TRBJ2-7; D is uncertain. The CDR3 consists of 13 residues. V dropped 7 bases and J dropped 1 base, with 11 bases sitting between them. Per germline, CDR1 SNHLY and CDR2 FYNNEI. CDR3: CASTETLSYEQYF. Partial CDR3 DNA: TGTGCCAGCACCGAGACATTATCCTACGAG.

Concerning this clone: The read is 3 residues too short to cover the CDR3 end, so that end is filled in from the germline J gene. The rearrangement joins TRBV7-2 to TRBJ2-7; 10 bases match TRBD1. V shed 4 bases, J shed 6 bases, and the junction held 6 bases outside the gene matches. The CDR3 length is 14 residues. Germline V gene sequence: CDR1 SGHTA, CDR2 FQGNSA. The sequenced CDR3 bases are TGTGCCAGCAGCTCCCCGGGACAGGGGATCGAG. Its protein is CASSSPGQGIE. The CDR3, in full, reads CASSSPGQGIEQYF.

As for this clone: The observed sequence ends 3 residues before the CDR3 terminus, with the missing tail filled in from the germline J gene. V and J are TRBV7-9 and TRBJ2-7; the match to TRBD1 covers 7 bases. Germline CDR1 SEHNR, CDR2 FQNEAQ (reference sequence). This CDR3 contains 14 residues. V was pared by 5 bases and J by 6 bases, with 10 bases of the junction left unmatched. CDR3 loop: CASSPRQGWGEQYF. Incomplete CDR3 DNA: TGTGCCAGCAGCCCAAGACAGGGCTGGGGCGAG.

Details on this clone: The read finishes 3 residues shy of the CDR3 end, and the germline J gene is used to complete it. The rearrangement uses TRBV20-1 and TRBJ2-7; 8 bases map to TRBD2. The germline V gene has CDR1 DFQATT and CDR2 SNEGSKA (reference sequence). The trim removed 6 bases at V and 3 bases at J, leaving 13 bases unmatched. This CDR3 contains 15 residues. The CDR3 sequence is CSASKRASGGYEQYF. The sequenced part of the CDR3 DNA is TGCAGTGCCTCGAAGAGGGCGAGCGGGGGCTACGAG.

Points on this clone: Read data end 3 residues before the CDR3 end; the end is taken from the germline J gene. The chain has TRBV30 and TRBJ1-1; tentatively, D is TRBD1 (5 bases). The CDR3 runs to 16 residues. The germline gives CDR1 GTSNPN, CDR2 SVGIG (reference sequence). The CDR3 here is CAWSMYGGKVFMEAFF. The sequenced CDR3 bases are TGTGCCTGGAGTATGTACGGGGGTAAGGTCTTCATGGAG.

To note about this clone: The missing CDR3 end, 3 residues past where the read stops, is filled in from the germline J gene. The chain uses TRBV11-3 and TRBJ2-5; TRBD2 aligns across 7 bases. This CDR3 has 13 residues. Germline CDR1 SGHNT, CDR2 YENEEA. The V gene end was trimmed by 5 bases and the J gene end by 5 bases; junction bases not matched to a gene: 5. CDR3 residues: CASSDDGGETQYF. The DNA read from the CDR3 is TGTGCCAGCAGCGACGACGGGGGGGAGACC. Full variable domain (remainder filled in from reference TRBV11-3 and TRBJ2-5): EAGVVQSPRYKIIEKKQPVAFWCNPISGHNTLYWYLQNLGQGPELLIRYENEEAVDDSQLPKDRFSAERLKGVDSTLKIQPAELGDSAVYLCASSDDGGETQYFGPGTRLLVL.

Comments on this clone: The DNA ends 3 residues before the CDR3 does, and the rest of the CDR3 is filled in from the germline J gene. The chain joins TRBV20-1 to TRBJ2-3; 8 bases fit TRBD1. The CDR3 has 13 amino acids. Germline V gives CDR1 DFQATT, CDR2 SNEGSKA (reference sequence). The CDR3 loop is CSARDYRGETQYF. The CDR3 bases that were read are TGCAGTGCTAGAGATTACAGGGGGGAGACG.

Note on this clone: Read coverage stops 3 residues before the CDR3 terminus; the germline J gene supplies the remainder. The chain links TRBV30 to TRBJ1-1; tentative D call: TRBD1 (5 bases). V gave up 3 bases and J gave up 3 bases, with 8 bases separating them. The germline V gene encodes CDR1 GTSNPN and CDR2 SVGIG (reference sequence). This CDR3 has 12 residues. CDR3: CAWRIGDTEAFF. The part of the CDR3 DNA that was read is TGTGCCTGGAGAATAGGGGACACTGAA.

With regard to this clone: The observed sequence ends 3 residues before the CDR3 terminus, with the missing tail filled in from the germline J gene. V usage is TRBV3-1 (or the pseudogene TRBV3-2) and J usage is TRBJ2-1, with 8 bases matching TRBD2. The CDR3 is 17 amino acids. V shed 1 base and J 4 bases; nucleotides not matched to a gene: 9. Looked up from germline, CDR1 is LGHDT and CDR2 is YNNKEL (reference sequence). The CDR3 sequence: CASSQVSGSKDYNEQFF. CDR3 DNA, as far as it was read: TGTGCCAGCAGCCAAGTAAGCGGGAGTAAAGATTACAATGAG.

Concerning this clone itself: The read halts 3 residues ahead of the CDR3 end, with the missing end drawn from the germline J gene. This chain connects TRBV29-1 to TRBJ1-1; D uncertain. With 3 bases removed from V and 5 bases from J, the gap between germline ends came to 10 bases. Per germline, CDR1 SQVTM and CDR2 ANQGSEA. This CDR3 has 12 amino acids. The CDR3 reads CSVDQQHTEAFF. CDR3 DNA, as far as it was read: TGCAGCGTTGATCAACAACATACTGAA.

A note on this clone: The CDR3 end falls 3 residues outside the read, so it is completed with the germline J gene. This chain connects TRBV30 to TRBJ1-2; TRBD1 matches 9 bases. This CDR3 spans 13 amino acids. Per the germline V gene, CDR1 is GTSNPN and CDR2 is SVGIG (reference sequence). The CDR3 bases that were read are TGTGCCTGGAGTGGGGGACAGGGTCACGAC. Translation: CAWSGGQGHD. The entire CDR3 is CAWSGGQGHDYTF.

On this clone: The read stops 3 residues short of the end of the CDR3; the missing end is completed from the germline J gene. V and J are TRBV5-6 and TRBJ2-7; 12 bases map to TRBD1. V lost 3 bases and J lost 6; bases outside the gene matches: 7. Germline loops: CDR1 SGHDT, CDR2 YYEEEE. The CDR3 contains 15 residues. CDR3 residues: CASSSPGQGAGEQYF. The sequenced CDR3 bases are TGTGCCAGCAGCTCTCCGGGACAGGGGGCAGGCGAG.

In regard to this clone: Sequencing ends 3 residues short of the CDR3 end; the germline J gene provides the rest. The chain is built from TRBV18 and TRBJ2-3; D may be TRBD1 (6 bases). The germline gives CDR1 KGHSH, CDR2 LQKENI. Trimming left V 4 bases short and J 6 bases short, with 14 bases between. This CDR3 spans 14 amino acids. The CDR3 spells CASSRRQARDTQYF. The CDR3 bases that were read are TGTGCCAGCTCACGCCGACAGGCCCGGGATACG. The whole variable domain, remainder taken from reference TRBV18 and TRBJ2-3, is NAGVMQNPRHLVRRRGQEARLRCSPMKGHSHVYWYRQLPEEGLKFMVYLQKENIIDESGMPKERFSAEFPKEGPSILRIQQVVRGDSAAYFCASSRRQARDTQYFGPGTRLTVL.

Remarks on this clone: The observed sequence ends 3 residues before the CDR3 terminus, with the missing tail filled in from the germline J gene. V is TRBV3-1 (or the pseudogene TRBV3-2) and J is TRBJ2-1, with D perhaps TRBD2 (5 bases). V dropped 1 base and J dropped 7 bases, with 11 bases sitting between them. CDR3 length equals 14 residues. The germline CDR1 and CDR2 sequences are LGHDT and YNNKEL (reference sequence). Partial CDR3 DNA: TGTGCCAGCAGCCAAGGGGCTAGCTCGAATGAG. This sequence encodes CASSQGASSNE. The whole CDR3 sequence is CASSQGASSNEQFF.

Worth noting for this clone: The CDR3 end lies 3 residues beyond the end of the read and is filled in from the germline J gene. The gene calls are TRBV20-1 and TRBJ1-6; D is uncertain. V shed 3 bases and J shed 6 bases, with 12 bases lying between them. The CDR3 loop spans 14 amino acids. From germline, CDR1 is DFQATT and CDR2 SNEGSKA (reference sequence). Incomplete CDR3 DNA: TGCAGTGCTAGTTATGAAAAGGGTAATTCACCC. Translation: CSASYEKGNSP. In full, the CDR3 reads CSASYEKGNSPLHF.

For this clone: The read terminates 3 residues ahead of where the CDR3 ends, so the germline J gene completes it. J is TRBJ2-1 and V is TRBV20-1; 7 nucleotides align to TRBD2. J gave up 0 bases and V 2 bases, and 10 bases lay outside the gene matches. CDR3 length: 17 residues. The germline V gene has CDR1 DFQATT and CDR2 SNEGSKA (reference sequence). The sequenced part of the CDR3 DNA is TGCAGTGCTAGACCCCTCGGGAGCGGGGCCTCCTACAATGAG. Protein sequence: CSARPLGSGASYNE. The CDR3 reads in full as CSARPLGSGASYNEQFF.

Turning to this clone: From the germline J gene comes the end of the CDR3, since the read stops 3 residues before it. The V and J genes are TRBV12-3 or TRBV12-4 and TRBJ1-2; weak D call: TRBD1 (6 bases). The CDR3 sequence is 13 residues long. CDR3 bases read: TGTGCCAGCAGTTTAGGTTTAGACAGGGGC. This translates into CASSLGLDRG. From start to end, the CDR3 is CASSLGLDRGYTF.